The following is a T cell receptor beta chain sequence with its context. Its specificity is unknown. The RNA usage for each TCR library was around 3.5 ug of total RNA. cDNA encoding TCRalpha and TCRbeta underwent two nested PCRs of approximately 17 and 9 cycles, each of which was followed by bead purification. No DNA is given; TCRdb re-called the 5' RACE reads and lists each CDR3 protein once. The listing records 300,000 to 350,000 distinct CDR3 sequences. The data originate from a study of monozygotic twins with inflammatory bowel disease. CDR3 length equals 15 residues. Germline CDR1 reads SGHTA; CDR2 reads FQGTGA. General study results and limits: None of the different T cell subtypes could be distinguished from one another.

Sequencing was carried out using blood. This TCR derives from a human donor with ulcerative colitis or Crohn's disease, or a healthy co-twin of an affected twin (not recorded which). The chain has TRBV7-3 and TRBJ2-3; there is no DNA to check the TCRdb D call of TRBD2. The CDR3 sequence: CASSQRDSLVDTQYF. Full variable domain (rest looked up from reference TRBV7-3 and TRBJ2-3): GAGVSQTPSNKVTEKGKYVELRCDPISGHTALYWYRQSLGQGPEFLIYFQGTGAADDSGLPNDRFFAVRPEGSVSTLKIQRTERGDSAVYLCASSQRDSLVDTQYFGPGTRLTVL.